The 32 T cell receptor beta chains given below trace back to one sample, sequenced in a study of cytotoxic CD8 clonotypes in ibrutinib-treated CLL. Assay used: immunoSEQ multiplex PCR; TCRdb lists only in-frame clones, some missing. The sample consists of just over 200,000 clones, roughly 65% of them appearing once. Material: PBMCs, obtained after 12 months of ibrutinib treatment. These TCRs come from a human donor with chronic lymphocytic leukemia.

This clone has more than one count but fewer than ten. This sequence joins TRBV30 and TRBJ1-2; TRBD1 matches at 9 bases. This CDR3 comprises 13 residues. The V and J ends lost 4 bases and 6 bases, in that order; junction bases with no gene match: 6. The germline V gene has CDR1 GTSNPN and CDR2 SVGIG (reference sequence). CDR3 in amino acids: CAWTTGGSHGYTF. In DNA, the CDR3 is TGTGCCTGGACCACAGGGGGCTCTCATGGCTACACCTTC.

The chain has TRBV27 and TRBJ1-2; 8 nucleotides match TRBD1. The trim removed 3 bases at V and 8 bases at J, leaving 11 bases unmatched. The CDR3 contains 15 residues. CDR1 and CDR2 from the germline V gene are MNHEY and SMNVEV (reference sequence). The CDR3 DNA is TGTGCCAGCAGTTTTTCGGGCAGGGGGCTCGGGGGCTACACCTTC. Its translation is CASSFSGRGLGGYTF.

The rearrangement joins TRBV5-1 to TRBJ1-2, with TRBD1 identical over 12 bases. V lost 0 bases to trimming and J lost 4 bases; unmatched junction nucleotides: 10. The CDR3 is 18 amino acids. Germline assignment: CDR1 SGHRS and CDR2 YFSETQ. CDR3 sequence (DNA): TGCGCCAGCAGCTTGGGATCGGGACAGGGGGCGCAGGGCTATGGCTACACCTTC. Its protein product is CASSLGSGQGAQGYGYTF.

This clone was counted a single time. The rearrangement joins TRBV28 to TRBJ1-2; a weak D match, TRBD1 (6 bases). The CDR3 has 16 amino acids. The V end was cut by 3 bases, the J end by 0 bases, with 14 bases between. CDR1 and CDR2 (germline): MDHEN, SYDVKM. CDR3 residues: CASSLVGTPANYGYTF. CDR3 DNA: TGTGCCAGCAGTTTGGTTGGGACACCAGCTAACTATGGCTACACCTTC.

This clone has a handful of counts. This chain joins TRBV30 and TRBJ1-2; tentatively, D is TRBD1 (6 bases). The V and J ends lost 3 bases and 6 bases respectively, with 17 bases between them. Germline V gives CDR1 GTSNPN, CDR2 SVGIG (reference sequence). The CDR3 sequence is 14 residues long. The CDR3 DNA reads as TGTGCCTGGAGCGTAGCAGTGGGGGCGCATGGCTACACCTTC. The encoded protein is CAWSVAVGAHGYTF. The full variable domain, its missing parts supplied by reference TRBV30 and TRBJ1-2, is SQTIHQWPATLVQPVGSPLSLECTVEGTSNPNLYWYRQAAGRGLQLLFYSVGIGQISSEVPQNLSASRPQDRQFILSSKKLLLSDSGFYLCAWSVAVGAHGYTFGSGTRLTVV.

This sequence joins TRBV20-1 and TRBJ2-3; 8 nucleotides agree with TRBD1. The germline CDR1 and CDR2 sequences are DFQATT and SNEGSKA (reference sequence). The J segment lost 8 bases and the V segment lost 5 bases, leaving 3 bases of the junction unmatched. The CDR3 loop spans 11 amino acids. The CDR3 nucleotides are TGCAGTGCTGGGACAGGCCCTACGCAGTATTTT. Its translation is CSAGTGPTQYF.

J is TRBJ2-7 and V is TRBV6-1, with unresolved D. This CDR3 region has 15 residues. The V and J ends lost 1 base and 0 bases respectively, with 10 bases between them. Germline V CDR1 and CDR2: MNHNS, SASEGT. CDR3 in amino acids: CASSEVEYSSYEQYF. DNA for the CDR3: TGTGCCAGCAGTGAAGTAGAATACAGCTCCTACGAGCAGTACTTC.

The chain uses TRBV6-1 and TRBJ1-1, with a possible D match to TRBD1 (5 bases). This CDR3 has 13 amino acids. V was shortened by 7 bases and J by 5 bases, with 14 bases between the two germline ends. Germline V CDR1 and CDR2: MNHNS, SASEGT. The CDR3 sequence is CASNKGNPTEAFF. The CDR3 coding sequence is TGTGCCAGCAATAAGGGGAACCCAACTGAAGCTTTCTTT.

The chain has TRBV5-1 and TRBJ1-1; possible D gene TRBD1, 6 bases. The CDR3 runs to 16 residues. The V gene lost 3 bases and the J gene lost 1 base, with 16 bases spanning the gap. CDR1 SGHRS and CDR2 YFSETQ come from the germline V gene. CDR3 protein: CASSSLTGTKNTEAFF. The DNA of the CDR3 is TGCGCCAGCAGCTCGCTCACCGGGACAAAGAACACTGAAGCTTTCTTT.

The rearrangement links TRBV18 to TRBJ1-1; D ambiguous. The CDR3 totals 14 residues. Germline CDR1 reads KGHSH; CDR2 reads LQKENI. Trimming pared 6 bases from V and 1 base from J, leaving 12 bases between. The CDR3: CASSNIPPNTEAFF. DNA of the CDR3: TGTGCCAGCTCGAACATACCACCGAACACTGAAGCTTTCTTT.

This sequence joins TRBV2 and TRBJ2-3, with 8 bases identical to TRBD2. Germline V CDR1 and CDR2: SNHLY, FYNNEI. V was pared by 7 bases and J by 4 bases, with 7 bases of the junction left unmatched. The CDR3 runs 14 residues. The CDR3 nucleotides are TGTGCCAGCAACCCGACTAGCGCCGCAGATACGCAGTATTTT. Translation gives CASNPTSAADTQYF.

This clone has only one observation. This chain connects TRBV23-1 to TRBJ2-4; TRBD1 matches 10 bases. TRBV23-1 is recorded as an ORF, its role being uncertain. This CDR3 is built from 16 residues. Losses at the gene ends were 2 bases for V and 7 bases for J; bases not matched to a gene: 8. CDR3 in amino acids: CASSQPGQGIGNIQYF. The CDR3 nucleotides read TGCGCCAGCAGTCAACCGGGACAGGGGATCGGGAACATTCAGTACTTC.

CDR3 sequence: CASSSLGTDTQYF. The CDR3 nucleotides are TGTGCCAGCAGTTCTCTGGGGACAGATACGCAGTATTTT. V is TRBV6-6 and J is TRBJ2-3; D call uncertain. V gave up 4 bases and J gave up 3 bases, with 8 bases separating them. CDR1 is MNHNY, CDR2 SVGAGI, per germline (reference sequence). This CDR3 is built from 13 residues.

This clone was counted a few times. This chain joins TRBV2 and TRBJ1-5; TRBD1 is a possible D gene (6 bases). The V and J ends lost 4 bases and 3 bases respectively, with 10 bases between them. Looked up from germline, CDR1 is SNHLY and CDR2 is FYNNEI. The CDR3 is 14 residues long. CDR3 DNA sequence: TGTGCCAGCAGTGTACAGGGCGACAATCAGCCCCAGCATTTT. It encodes CASSVQGDNQPQHF.

This sequence joins TRBV4-1 and TRBJ1-2; possibly TRBD1 for D (5 bases). Trimming left V 0 bases short and J 8 bases short, with 16 bases between. Germline V gene sequence: CDR1 MGHRA, CDR2 YSYEKL. The CDR3 has 15 amino acids. The CDR3 loop reads CASSQDWGRGQGYTF. CDR3 in DNA: TGCGCCAGCAGCCAAGATTGGGGTAGGGGTCAAGGCTACACCTTC.

This clone was detected once. The chain carries TRBV5-1 and TRBJ2-5; TRBD1 agrees at 8 bases. V dropped 4 bases and J dropped 5; count of bases not matched to a gene: 4. From germline, CDR1 is SGHRS and CDR2 YFSETQ. The CDR3 is 13 amino acids. Here the CDR3 reads CASSTDRGETQYF. CDR3 DNA sequence: TGCGCCAGCAGCACCGACAGGGGCGAGACCCAGTACTTC.

The chain recombines TRBV7-2 with TRBJ1-6, with D unresolved. V shed 5 bases and J shed 7 bases, with 9 bases lying between them. The germline CDR1 and CDR2 sequences are SGHTA and FQGNSA. The length of the CDR3 is 13 residues. Here the CDR3 reads CASSRVGNSPLHF. The CDR3 nucleotides read TGTGCCAGCAGCAGGGTGGGGAATTCACCCCTCCACTTT.

The J gene is TRBJ2-7, the V gene TRBV11-2, with a possible D match to TRBD2 (6 bases). The CDR3 contains 14 residues. V lost 4 bases and J lost 3, with 13 bases in between. Per the germline V gene, CDR1 is SGHAT and CDR2 is FQNNGV. Here the CDR3 DNA reads TGTGCCAGCAGCTCGAATAGCGGCCACTACGAGCAGTACTTC. Translated: CASSSNSGHYEQYF.

This chain links TRBV29-1 with TRBJ2-7, with D possibly TRBD2 on 6 matching bases. Germline CDR1 is SQVTM and CDR2 is ANQGSEA. With 4 bases removed from V and 0 bases from J, the gap between germline ends came to 10 bases. The CDR3 loop spans 13 amino acids. In DNA form, the CDR3 reads TGCAGCGTTGGGAGGGGCCTCTCCTACGAGCAGTACTTC. This codes for CSVGRGLSYEQYF.

The chain joins TRBV2 to TRBJ2-3; D possibly corresponds to TRBD1 (6 bases). This CDR3 comprises 14 residues. Trimming stripped 6 bases from V and 0 bases from J, with 10 bases between. Germline assignment: CDR1 SNHLY and CDR2 FYNNEI. The CDR3 loop reads CASRRDKSTDTQYF. DNA of the CDR3: TGTGCCAGCAGGAGGGACAAGAGCACAGATACGCAGTATTTT.

This clone was seen only a few times. CDR3 amino acids: CASSALRGGMNTEAFF. CDR3 in DNA: TGTGCCAGTAGTGCCCTCAGGGGCGGGATGAACACTGAAGCTTTCTTT. The chain recombines TRBV19 with TRBJ1-1, with D maybe TRBD1 (6 bases). V was trimmed by 5 bases and J by 0 bases, leaving 16 bases between them. The CDR3 has 16 residues. Germline CDR1 is LNHDA and CDR2 is SQIVND (reference sequence).

The chain's CDR3 is CASSGRTSGSYNEQFF. CDR3 bases: TGTGCCAGCAGTGGACGGACTAGCGGGTCCTACAATGAGCAGTTCTTC. The gene calls are TRBV6-1 and TRBJ2-1; 11 bases map to TRBD2. Germline CDR1 reads MNHNS; CDR2 reads SASEGT. The CDR3 contains 16 residues. The V and J ends lost 4 bases and 1 base, in that order; junction bases with no gene match: 3.

This CDR3 reads CASSEQGLGTDTQYF. The CDR3 DNA follows: TGTGCCAGCAGTGAACAGGGTTTGGGAACAGATACGCAGTATTTT. This chain connects TRBV2 to TRBJ2-3, with D maybe TRBD1 (5 bases). The CDR3 covers 15 residues. Germline CDR1 reads SNHLY; CDR2 reads FYNNEI. Deletions cut 2 bases from V and 3 bases from J, with 12 bases between.

Only a few counts were recorded for this clone. The chain carries TRBV10-2 and TRBJ2-3; the D gene is possibly TRBD2 (6 bases). Germline CDR1 WSHSY, CDR2 SAAADI. Trimming took 2 bases from V and 6 from J, leaving 9 bases between them. The CDR3 contains 13 residues. CDR3 loop: CASSEDSGDTQYF. CDR3 coding DNA: TGCGCCAGCAGTGAGGACAGCGGGGATACGCAGTATTTT.

The V gene is TRBV9, the J gene TRBJ1-4; the D gene is possibly TRBD1 (5 bases). This CDR3 is 14 amino acids long. Deletions cut 3 bases from V and 6 bases from J, with 12 bases between. Per germline, CDR1 SGDLS and CDR2 YYNGEE. The CDR3 reads CASSAGGGDEKLFF. DNA for the CDR3: TGTGCCAGCAGCGCTGGGGGGGGAGATGAAAAACTGTTTTTT.

This chain uses TRBV1 with TRBJ1-2; the table gives TRBD1 as D, unverified against the DNA. TRBV1 is described as a pseudogene. The CDR3 has 13 residues. Written as DNA, the CDR3 is TGCACCAGCAGGGGGACAGGGAACTATGGCTACACCTTC. This encodes CTSRGTGNYGYTF.

The chain couples TRBV9 to TRBJ2-1; unclear D gene. V was pared by 0 bases and J by 5 bases, with 9 bases between. This CDR3 has 14 amino acids. In germline, CDR1 is SGDLS, CDR2 YYNGEE. The CDR3 reads CASSVVPVNNEQFF. The DNA for the CDR3 is TGTGCCAGCAGCGTAGTTCCAGTTAACAATGAGCAGTTCTTC.

V and J are TRBV19 and TRBJ2-1; tentative D call: TRBD2 (6 bases). Trimming shortened V by 8 bases and J by 0 bases, and 8 bases separated the two germline ends. Germline V gives CDR1 LNHDA, CDR2 SQIVND (reference sequence). There are 13 residues in the CDR3. In DNA form, the CDR3 reads TGTGCCAGTTTAGCGGACTCCTACAATGAGCAGTTCTTC. Residues: CASLADSYNEQFF.

The genes are TRBV28 and TRBJ2-5; maybe TRBD1 (6 bases). The CDR3 loop spans 14 amino acids. Germline loops: CDR1 MDHEN, CDR2 SYDVKM. Trimming removed 5 bases from V and 1 base from J, with 11 bases in between. CDR3 region: CASSQTGPQETQYF. The CDR3 DNA follows: TGTGCCAGCAGTCAGACAGGCCCCCAAGAGACCCAGTACTTC.

V gene TRBV7-9 combines with J gene TRBJ1-2; no clear D gene. This CDR3 is 14 amino acids long. CDR1 is SEHNR and CDR2 is FQNEAQ in the germline V gene (reference sequence). Trimming removed 2 bases at V and 5 bases at J, with 12 bases between. The CDR3 here is CASSLLGPEYGYTF. CDR3 coding DNA: TGTGCCAGCAGCTTATTAGGTCCGGAATATGGCTACACCTTC.

The CDR3 sequence is CASSIHGRPAVNIQYF. The CDR3 DNA reads TGTGCCAGCAGCATTCACGGACGGCCCGCGGTAAACATTCAGTACTTC. The chain is built from TRBV7-8 and TRBJ2-4; D is ambiguous. Per germline, CDR1 SGHVS and CDR2 FQNEAQ. The CDR3 is 16 amino acids. Trimming cost V 5 bases and J 6 bases, with 20 bases left between them.

The V and J genes are TRBV11-2 and TRBJ2-3; D possibly corresponds to TRBD2 (6 bases). With 3 bases removed from V and 9 bases from J, the gap between germline ends came to 10 bases. Germline-derived CDR1 and CDR2 are SGHAT and FQNNGV. The CDR3 is made up of 12 amino acids. The CDR3 region has the DNA TGTGCCAGCAGCTTGACGGGGGAAACGCAGTATTTT. Amino acid sequence: CASSLTGETQYF. The full variable domain, its missing parts supplied by reference TRBV11-2 and TRBJ2-3, is EAGVAQSPRYKIIEKRQSVAFWCNPISGHATLYWYQQILGQGPKLLIQFQNNGVVDDSQLPKDRFSAERLKGVDSTLKIQPAKLEDSAVYLCASSLTGETQYFGPGTRLTVL.